The rows below give T cell receptor beta chains drawn from one sample of a study of cytomegalovirus exposure and HLA in healthy donors. Clones were read by immunoSEQ multiplex PCR, and TCRdb kept only the in-frame ones, dropping some. The data contain around 220,000 clones, around 80% of them singletons. Sequencing was carried out using PBMCs. These TCRs come from a woman in her twenties or thirties in good health and CMV-seropositive. Each CDR3 is given with its conserved first and last residue. D genes are given only for firm matches.

d_call v_call cdr3_aa
NA TRBV5-1 CASSGQGETQYF
NA TRBV5-1 CASSWEMNTEAFF
TRBD1 TRBV18 CASSPVTGQGTEQYF
NA TRBV27 CASSLWGLMNTEAFF
NA TRBV19 CASSTQRNTEAFF
TRBD2 TRBV2 CASRDLAGGKETQYF
NA TRBV5-1 CASSSTGVSYNEQFF
NA TRBV30 CAWSGDRRNTEAFF
TRBD2 TRBV7-3 CASSRLAGTDTQYF
NA TRBV30 CAWRSTGIEAFF
NA TRBV13 CASTPASTDTQYF
TRBD1 TRBV11-2 CASSTYRGPLYEQYF
TRBD1 TRBV15 CATSRRQGADTQYF
NA TRBV30 CAWTTPGTPRGEQYF
TRBD1 TRBV6-5 CASKDDRDYGYTF
TRBD1 TRBV5-6 CASSYWDRGTGEQYF
NA TRBV9 CASSVGTATEGPQETQYF
NA TRBV29-1 CSVEGTHTNTEAFF
NA TRBV4-1 CASSQDRMTYEQYF
NA TRBV30 CAWSGAGNQPQHF
TRBD1 TRBV7-9 CASSSRDRLNYGYTF
NA TRBV2 CASSADYTEAFF
NA TRBV7-2 CASSSSTPREQYF
NA TRBV29-1 CSVAGSYGYTF
NA TRBV11-2 CASESGAGYEQYF
NA TRBV5-6 CASSRRWTEAFF
NA TRBV30 CAWSVLRTPSSYNEQFF
TRBD2 TRBV27 CASSLFGGRAGNEQFF
NA TRBV11-1 CASSLSRGWDSEAFF
TRBD2 TRBV9 CASSVEGSGRYEQYF
TRBD1 TRBV4-3 CASSQGQGLIRDTEAFF
TRBD1 TRBV19 CATGTGGVEQFF
TRBD1 TRBV6-1 CASSPRQGMNYGYTF